The clone carrying this TCR beta chain has only a few counts. The time point: persistent/refractory GD, antithyroid drugs over 5 years with positive TRAb. Generation of the TCR library employed RNA extracted from PBMCs. The data are from a study of regulatory T cells in long-lasting Graves disease. The overall study: Over 5 years on antithyroid drugs plus positive TSH receptor antibodies marked Graves' disease as persistent.

For TCR beta, libraries came from iRepertoire HTBI primers and Arm-PCR of CDR3 regions. TCRdb reprocessed the multiplex PCR reads via MiXCR and lists one record per CDR3 protein. The profile shows approximately 690,000 distinct CDR3 sequences, 30% of them singletons. Per germline, CDR1 LNHDA and CDR2 SQIVND (reference sequence). Trimming removed 7 bases from V and 1 base from J; junction bases left unmatched: 7. The CDR3 has 16 residues. This sequence was found in a female donor with Graves disease. The source material was peripheral blood mononuclear cells (PBMCs), sampled when the disease was refractory, from a patient treated with antithyroid drugs. The chain recombines TRBV19 with TRBJ1-5, with 10 bases identical to TRBD1. The CDR3 loop reads CASTGRDRGSNQPQHF. CDR3 DNA: TGTGCCAGTACCGGAAGGGACAGGGGCAGCAATCAGCCCCAGCATTTT. Drawing the rest from reference TRBV19 and TRBJ1-5, the complete variable domain is DGGITQSPKYLFRKEGQNVTLSCEQNLNHDAMYWYRQDPGQGLRLIYYSQIVNDFQKGDIAEGYSVSREKKESFPLTVTSAQKNPTAFYLCASTGRDRGSNQPQHFGDGTRLSIL.